A selection of T cell receptor beta chains follows, all from one sample in a study of T cells in Graves' hyperthyroidism and ophthalmopathy. In TCRdb, the multiplex PCR reads were re-called with MiXCR into one record per CDR3 protein. The data show approximately 640,000 distinct CDR3 sequences, with about 45% seen just once and about 7.7% held by the top ten. Material for sequencing was peripheral blood or thyroid tissue (not recorded which). The origin of the receptors is an adult man with Graves' disease, either hyperthyroidism or ophthalmopathy (not recorded which). Each CDR3 is given with its conserved first and last residue. A D gene is named only where the DNA matches it firmly. Clone size is not always given. Where it is, it says once, few, many or a class for expanded clones.

d_call | j_call | clone_size | v_call | cdr3_nt | cdr3_aa
- | TRBJ1-4 | many | TRBV11-2 | TGTGCCAGCAGCCAAGTTGAAAAACTGTTTTTT | CASSQVEKLFF
- | TRBJ2-7 | many | TRBV7-9 | TGTGCCAGCAGCTTTGAGGGGGGATACGAGCAGTACTTC | CASSFEGGYEQYF
- | TRBJ1-2 | - | TRBV9 | TGTGCCAGCATTCTGAGCGAGGGGAATGGCTACACCTTC | CASILSEGNGYTF
- | TRBJ1-5 | few | TRBV12-3/TRBV12-4 | TGTGCCAGTTTAGGCAGGTACAATCAGCCCCAGCATTTT | CASLGRYNQPQHF
TRBD1 | TRBJ2-7 | - | TRBV4-1 | TGCGCCAGCAGCCAAGATCTGGGACAGGGTTACGAGCAGTACTTC | CASSQDLGQGYEQYF
- | TRBJ2-2 | - | TRBV5-1 | TGTGTCAGCAGCTTGCAGACGGTTACCACCGGGGAGCTGTTTTTT | CVSSLQTVTTGELFF
TRBD1 | TRBJ1-4 | many | TRBV7-9 | TGTGCCAGCAGCTCCCGGACAGGGGACGGTTATTTTTTT | CASSSRTGDGYFF
- | TRBJ1-4 | - | TRBV7-6 | TGTGCCAGCAGCGACCCTAATGAAAAACTGTTTTTT | CASSDPNEKLFF
TRBD1 | TRBJ1-2 | many | TRBV20-1 | TGCAGTGCAGGGGGCAGCAATGGCTACACCTTC | CSAGGSNGYTF
- | TRBJ2-7 | - | TRBV6-5 | TGTGCCAGCAGCCTGGAAAATGAGGGATCGGACGAGCAGTACTTC | CASSLENEGSDEQYF
TRBD1 | TRBJ2-5 | few | TRBV25-1 | TGTGCCAGCAGCAGGGCCGGGACAGGGACCGAGACCCAGTACTTC | CASSRAGTGTETQYF
- | TRBJ1-4 | many | TRBV7-8 | TGTGCCAGCAGCTTCACACAGGATGAAAAACTGTTTTTT | CASSFTQDEKLFF
- | TRBJ1-5 | few | TRBV6-1 | TGTGCCAGCAGTCTACTTGGACAATCGAATCAGCCCCAGCATTTT | CASSLLGQSNQPQHF
- | TRBJ1-6 | - | TRBV12-3/TRBV12-4 | TGTGCTAGTGGAAGGGGCCTGGTGAGCAATTCACCCCTCCACTTT | CASGRGLVSNSPLHF
- | TRBJ1-1 | - | TRBV6-2/TRBV6-3 | TGTGCCAGCAGTTACTCCCGGGCTTGGGGCACTGAAGCTTTCTTT | CASSYSRAWGTEAFF
- | TRBJ2-7 | few | TRBV29-1 | TGCAGCGTTGCGGGCGGAAAGGGGGCCTACGAGCAGTACTTC | CSVAGGKGAYEQYF